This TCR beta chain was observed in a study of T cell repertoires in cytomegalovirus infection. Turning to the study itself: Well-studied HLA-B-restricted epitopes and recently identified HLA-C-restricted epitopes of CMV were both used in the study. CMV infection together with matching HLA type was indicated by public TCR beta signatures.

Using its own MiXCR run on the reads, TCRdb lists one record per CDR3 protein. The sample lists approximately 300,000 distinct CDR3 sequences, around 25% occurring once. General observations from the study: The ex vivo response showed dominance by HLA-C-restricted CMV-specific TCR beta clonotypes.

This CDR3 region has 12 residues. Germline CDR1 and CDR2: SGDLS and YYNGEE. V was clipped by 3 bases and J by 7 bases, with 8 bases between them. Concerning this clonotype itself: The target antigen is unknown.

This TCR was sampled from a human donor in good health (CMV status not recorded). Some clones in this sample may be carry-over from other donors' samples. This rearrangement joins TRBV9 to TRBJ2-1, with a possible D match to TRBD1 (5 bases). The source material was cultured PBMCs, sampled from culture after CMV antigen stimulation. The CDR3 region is CASSGAGNEQFF. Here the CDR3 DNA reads TGTGCCAGCAGCGGGGCAGGGAATGAGCAGTTCTTC.